Listed here are 27 T cell receptor beta chains from one sample, sequenced in a study of a mutant IDH1 vaccine in newly diagnosed glioma. The antigens of these receptors remain unknown. The time point here: week 5, during vaccination. Each vaccine dose was 300 ug of mutant IDH1 20-mer peptide, with topical imiquimod. Sequencing was performed with immunoSEQ multiplex PCR; in TCRdb, only in-frame clones are kept and a portion is missing. The sample holds around 56,000 clones, approximately 86% seen once. Source: PBMCs, taken from a glioma patient whose treatment included an IDH1 peptide vaccine. These receptors all stem from a woman aged 18-35 years with glioma. Some clones in this sample may be carry-over from other donors' samples.

This chain connects TRBV9 to TRBJ1-3; TRBD1 aligns across 8 bases. Germline V gives CDR1 SGDLS, CDR2 YYNGEE. There are 16 residues in the CDR3. V lost 2 bases, J lost 2 bases, and 6 bases stayed unmatched. This CDR3 is CASSVGQGAAGNTIYF. CDR3 nucleotides: TGTGCCAGCAGCGTCGGCCAGGGGGCGGCTGGAAACACCATATATTTT.

The genes are TRBV30 and TRBJ1-1, with 8 bases that match TRBD1. Germline V gene lookup returns CDR1 GTSNPN and CDR2 SVGIG (reference sequence). The trim removed 5 bases at V and 8 bases at J, leaving 4 bases unmatched. The CDR3 has 11 amino acids. The CDR3 region has the DNA TGTGCCTGGCATCACAGGGGGGAAGCTTTCTTT. Residues: CAWHHRGEAFF.

The chain couples TRBV5-1 to TRBJ2-7, with D possibly matching TRBD1 (6 bases). Germline V lookup: CDR1 SGHRS, CDR2 YFSETQ. The length of the CDR3 is 14 residues. The V end was cut by 2 bases, the J end by 6 bases, with 15 bases between. The CDR3 nucleotides read TGCGCCAGCAGCTTCGGGACATGGGATGGCGAGCAGTACTTC. Its translation is CASSFGTWDGEQYF.

This chain connects TRBV7-6 to TRBJ2-7, with D perhaps TRBD1 (6 bases). This CDR3 has 15 amino acids. Trimming removed 5 bases from V and 2 bases from J, with 16 bases in between. The germline V gene encodes CDR1 SGHVS and CDR2 FNYEAQ. The CDR3 nucleotides are TGTGCCAGCAGCACCCCCTGGGACATCCCCTACGAGCAGTACTTC. It encodes CASSTPWDIPYEQYF.

This sequence joins TRBV5-5 and TRBJ2-6; perhaps D is TRBD1 or TRBD2 (5 bases each). This CDR3 spans 16 amino acids. Germline V gene sequence: CDR1 SGHKS, CDR2 YYEKEE (reference sequence). Trimming left V 2 bases short and J 4 bases short, with 13 bases between. In DNA, the CDR3 is TGTGCCAGCAGCTTCCCAGGGAGCACCGGGGCCAACGTCCTGACTTTC. Protein sequence: CASSFPGSTGANVLTF.

This CDR3 reads CASTQGLRGNTIYF. The CDR3 DNA reads TGTGCCAGCACCCAGGGTTTGCGCGGAAACACCATATATTTT. The chain combines TRBV5-8 with TRBJ1-3, with D maybe TRBD1 (5 bases). The CDR3 runs 14 residues. V was clipped by 6 bases and J by 4 bases, with 14 bases between them. Germline-derived CDR1 and CDR2 are SGHTS and YDEGEE.

The CDR3 loop reads CASSQVKLAGEKLNNEQFF. CDR3 coding DNA: TGTGCCAGCAGCCAAGTTAAGCTAGCGGGGGAGAAGTTGAACAATGAGCAGTTCTTC. V gene TRBV4-2 combines with J gene TRBJ2-1; 10 bases fit TRBD2. Germline loops: CDR1 LGHNA, CDR2 YNFKEQ. Losses at the gene ends were 1 base for V and 5 bases for J; bases not matched to a gene: 14. This CDR3 has 19 amino acids.

V gene TRBV6-6 combines with J gene TRBJ1-1; a possible D gene is TRBD1 (5 bases). Germline assignment: CDR1 MNHNY and CDR2 SVGAGI (reference sequence). V was cut by 7 bases and J by 4 bases, with 16 bases left in between. The CDR3 covers 14 residues. The CDR3 sequence: CASNLGVGTTEAFF. The CDR3 region has the DNA TGTGCCAGCAACCTAGGGGTCGGCACCACTGAAGCTTTCTTT.

This chain's CDR3 is CASTGGVSGRASRETQYF. The CDR3 nucleotides are TGTGCCAGCACAGGGGGTGTTAGCGGGAGGGCATCGCGAGAGACCCAGTACTTC. V gene TRBV2 combines with J gene TRBJ2-5; TRBD2 aligns across 11 bases. V lost 7 bases and J lost 4; bases outside the gene matches: 17. Per germline, CDR1 SNHLY and CDR2 FYNNEI. There are 18 residues in the CDR3.

This chain joins TRBV5-6 and TRBJ2-2, with 7 positions matching TRBD2. The germline V gene encodes CDR1 SGHDT and CDR2 YYEEEE. This CDR3 region has 16 residues. The ends lost 0 bases at V and 5 bases at J; junction bases unmatched: 7. CDR3: CASSLGGRAGTGELFF. The CDR3 coding sequence is TGTGCCAGCAGCTTGGGGGGGAGGGCCGGAACCGGGGAGCTGTTTTTT.

This chain links TRBV19 with TRBJ2-1, with D tentatively TRBD1 or TRBD2 (7 bases each). Germline lookup yields CDR1 LNHDA and CDR2 SQIVND (reference sequence). Trimming took off 10 bases at V and 6 bases at J, with 19 bases between the two ends. CDR3 size: 14 residues. The chain's CDR3 is CATTGIRGGNEQFF. For the CDR3, the DNA is TGTGCCACTACCGGTATCAGGGGGGGCAATGAGCAGTTCTTC.

The chain uses TRBV6-1 and TRBJ1-5; D might be TRBD1 (6 bases). The ends were cut back, 4 bases at V and 2 bases at J, with 12 bases in the middle. The CDR3 sequence is 15 residues long. Germline CDR1 reads MNHNS; CDR2 reads SASEGT. The CDR3: CASSAWAGGNQPQHF. CDR3 sequence (DNA): TGTGCCAGCAGTGCCTGGGCAGGGGGCAATCAGCCCCAGCATTTT.

The J gene is TRBJ2-7, the V gene TRBV7-8; 7 nucleotides align to TRBD2. CDR3 size: 13 residues. V dropped 6 bases and J dropped 7; count of bases not matched to a gene: 9. Germline V CDR1 and CDR2: SGHVS, FQNEAQ. The CDR3 spells CASRSTDGGEQYF. Written as DNA, the CDR3 is TGTGCCAGCAGATCGACGGACGGGGGGGAGCAGTACTTC.

The chain has TRBV5-1 and TRBJ2-5; TRBD2 agrees at 13 bases. After removal of 7 bases from V and 5 bases from J, the junction contained 14 bases not matched to a gene. The germline gives CDR1 SGHRS, CDR2 YFSETQ. The CDR3 extends over 17 amino acids. CDR3 in amino acids: CASSLPELAGGRETQYF. CDR3 nucleotides: TGCGCCAGCTCCCTCCCGGAACTAGCGGGAGGGAGGGAGACCCAGTACTTC. Drawing the rest from reference TRBV5-1 and TRBJ2-5, the complete variable domain is KAGVTQTPRYLIKTRGQQVTLSCSPISGHRSVSWYQQTPGQGLQFLFEYFSETQRNKGNFPGRFSGRQFSNSRSEMNVSTLELGDSALYLCASSLPELAGGRETQYFGPGTRLLVL.

V gene TRBV4-3 combines with J gene TRBJ2-3; tentatively, D is TRBD1 or TRBD2 (5 bases each). The germline CDR1 and CDR2 sequences are LGHNA and YSLEER. CDR3 length: 16 residues. Between the trimmed V and J ends, which lost 1 base and 5 bases, there was a span of 16 bases. The CDR3 DNA sequence: TGCGCCAGCAGCCAAGGAGGGGTGCTCAAGGGAGATACGCAGTATTTT. Its protein product is CASSQGGVLKGDTQYF.

V gene TRBV27 combines with J gene TRBJ1-1, with TRBD1 as a possible D gene (5 bases). The germline CDR1 and CDR2 sequences are MNHEY and SMNVEV (reference sequence). V dropped 0 bases and J dropped 4 bases, with 18 bases sitting between them. The CDR3 is 17 residues long. As DNA, the CDR3 is TGTGCCAGCAGTTTATCGAGGTTTGGGGTGAGGGGCACTGAAGCTTTCTTT. Translation: CASSLSRFGVRGTEAFF.

This clone was seen just once. The gene calls are TRBV27 and TRBJ2-2; D might be TRBD2 (5 bases). The germline V and J ends were trimmed by 3 bases and 3 bases, with 8 bases remaining between them. The CDR3 length is 14 residues. Germline CDR1 is MNHEY and CDR2 is SMNVEV (reference sequence). For the CDR3, the DNA is TGTGCCAGCAGTTTCCTGAGGGACACCGGGGAGCTGTTTTTT. This translates into CASSFLRDTGELFF.

The chain links TRBV19 to TRBJ2-7; TRBD1 matches at 7 bases. The CDR3 covers 15 residues. Germline V CDR1 and CDR2: LNHDA, SQIVND (reference sequence). Germline trimming cut 7 bases from V and 1 base from J; bases unmatched to any gene: 10. The CDR3 DNA reads TGTGCCAGTAATGAGGGGACAGACAGTTCCTACGAGCAGTACTTC. Amino acids: CASNEGTDSSYEQYF.

The V gene is TRBV30, the J gene TRBJ2-3; unclear D gene. Per the germline V gene, CDR1 is GTSNPN and CDR2 is SVGIG (reference sequence). Trimming cost V 2 bases and J 6 bases, with 6 bases left between them. The CDR3 has 11 amino acids. In DNA form, the CDR3 reads TGTGCCTGGAGTCGGAAGGATACGCAGTATTTT. Protein product: CAWSRKDTQYF. Supplemented by reference TRBV30 and TRBJ2-3, the full variable domain reads SQTIHQWPATLVQPVGSPLSLECTVEGTSNPNLYWYRQAAGRGLQLLFYSVGIGQISSEVPQNLSASRPQDRQFILSSKKLLLSDSGFYLCAWSRKDTQYFGPGTRLTVL.

The rearrangement uses TRBV6-1 and TRBJ2-4, with D unresolved. Germline V gives CDR1 MNHNS, CDR2 SASEGT. With 8 bases removed from V and 1 base from J, the gap between germline ends came to 12 bases. This CDR3 contains 14 residues. The CDR3 sequence: CASLEYRAKNIQYF. In DNA, the CDR3 is TGTGCCAGCCTTGAATATCGGGCCAAAAACATTCAGTACTTC.

In this sample, this clone turned up a few times. Other DNA sequences of this sample code for an identical CDR3. The J gene is TRBJ1-5, the V gene TRBV30; D not certain. The ends were cut back, 2 bases at V and 0 bases at J, with 8 bases in the middle. Germline CDR1 GTSNPN, CDR2 SVGIG (reference sequence). This CDR3 region has 14 residues. CDR3 loop: CAWSSTVSNQPQHF. CDR3 DNA: TGTGCCTGGAGTTCGACTGTTAGCAATCAGCCCCAGCATTTT.

This clone was seen a few times. The chain carries TRBV6-1 and TRBJ1-5; no clear D. Per germline, CDR1 MNHNS and CDR2 SASEGT. Trimming pared 5 bases from V and 2 bases from J, leaving 10 bases between. The CDR3 runs to 14 residues. Written as DNA, the CDR3 is TGTGCCAGCAGTACCCATGGGGGCAATCAGCCCCAGCATTTT. Amino acid sequence: CASSTHGGNQPQHF.

This chain connects TRBV6-5 to TRBJ2-3; D not resolved. The length of the CDR3 is 12 residues. Germline CDR1 reads MNHEY; CDR2 reads SVGAGI. V was trimmed by 2 bases and J by 6 bases, leaving 6 bases between them. The chain's CDR3 is CASSYLGDTQYF. The DNA for the CDR3 is TGTGCCAGCAGTTACCTTGGCGATACGCAGTATTTT.

This clone was recorded only once. This chain joins TRBV5-1 and TRBJ2-1; weak D call: TRBD1 (6 bases). The CDR3 contains 14 residues. Trimming pared 0 bases from V and 7 bases from J, leaving 11 bases between. CDR1 is SGHRS, CDR2 YFSETQ, per germline. CDR3 region: CASSLDRVRNEQFF. CDR3 DNA: TGCGCCAGCAGCTTGGACAGGGTAAGGAATGAGCAGTTCTTC.

The chain couples TRBV27 to TRBJ2-2; the D gene is possibly TRBD1 (5 bases). V shed 5 bases and J shed 6 bases, with 13 bases lying between them. This CDR3 comprises 14 residues. Germline CDR1 is MNHEY and CDR2 is SMNVEV (reference sequence). The CDR3 protein is CASSPQVVPGELFF. For the CDR3, the DNA is TGTGCCAGCAGTCCACAGGTGGTTCCCGGGGAGCTGTTTTTT.

This clone was counted once. The rearrangement links TRBV7-2 to TRBJ1-5; maybe TRBD1 (5 bases). CDR3 length equals 14 residues. V gave up 1 base and J gave up 4 bases, with 8 bases separating them. Germline lookup yields CDR1 SGHTA and CDR2 FQGNSA. The CDR3 DNA follows: TGTGCCAGCAGCTTAGGGCCAGGGAATCAGCCCCAGCATTTT. Amino acid sequence: CASSLGPGNQPQHF.

The chain couples TRBV9 to TRBJ1-2; D not resolved. V lost 7 bases and J lost 4, with 11 bases in between. There are 12 residues in the CDR3. Germline CDR1 and CDR2: SGDLS and YYNGEE. The CDR3 loop reads CASLNLAYGYTF. CDR3 bases: TGTGCCAGCCTTAACCTAGCCTATGGCTACACCTTC.